These 17 T cell receptor beta chains were all obtained from the same sample, sequenced in a study of blood T cell repertoires in COVID-19. This table comes from immunoSEQ multiplex PCR, and its TCRdb copy is limited to in-frame clones, with some not included. This table holds approximately 300,000 clones, around 89% found once. The sample was peripheral blood. These receptors all stem from a man aged 25 to 40 with acute or convalescent COVID-19.

The chain recombines TRBV14 with TRBJ2-3; TRBD2 matches at 12 bases. The CDR3 covers 16 residues. Germline V CDR1 and CDR2: SGHDN, FVKESK. The junction had 7 bases not matched to a gene; V was cut back by 4 bases and J by 5 bases. CDR3 bases: TGTGCCAGCAGCCCCCAGACTAGCGGGAGAGGAGATACGCAGTATTTT. Translated: CASSPQTSGRGDTQYF. The entire variable domain, with the rest obtained from reference TRBV14 and TRBJ2-3, is as follows: EAGVTQFPSHSVIEKGQTVTLRCDPISGHDNLYWYRRVMGKEIKFLLHFVKESKQDESGMPNNRFLAERTGGTYSTLKVQPAELEDSGVYFCASSPQTSGRGDTQYFGPGTRLTVL.

This chain joins TRBV30 and TRBJ1-1, with TRBD1 as a possible D gene (6 bases). The CDR3 loop spans 13 amino acids. Germline-derived CDR1 and CDR2 are GTSNPN and SVGIG (reference sequence). Trimming left V 5 bases short and J 4 bases short, with 14 bases between. The CDR3, as DNA: TGTGCCTGGGGAAACACCAGGGGCACTGAAGCTTTCTTT. Protein: CAWGNTRGTEAFF.

This clone occurred a few times. The chain couples TRBV19 to TRBJ1-2, with a weak D call TRBD1 (6 bases). V was shortened by 11 bases and J by 0 bases, with 22 bases between the two germline ends. The CDR3 length is 16 residues. The germline gives CDR1 LNHDA, CDR2 SQIVND (reference sequence). The CDR3 bases are TGTGCCGCGAAGAGGGGACACCGTTCTACTAACTATGGCTACACCTTC. As protein: CAAKRGHRSTNYGYTF.

This clone was seen once. The chain has TRBV28 and TRBJ2-3; 7 positions agree with TRBD1. The CDR3 contains 17 residues. V was clipped by 8 bases and J by 0 bases; unmatched bases: 14. Germline lookup yields CDR1 MDHEN and CDR2 SYDVKM. The CDR3 here is CASPPGTVFASTDTQYF. DNA of the CDR3: TGTGCCAGCCCCCCCGGGACAGTTTTTGCTAGCACAGATACGCAGTATTTT.

The chain has TRBV30 and TRBJ1-2; D is ambiguous. The CDR3 runs 13 residues. CDR1 is GTSNPN, CDR2 SVGIG, per germline (reference sequence). V lost 7 bases to trimming and J lost 1 base, with 13 bases between them. The CDR3 reads CALPRVSNYGYTF. CDR3 bases: TGTGCCTTGCCGCGGGTTAGTAACTATGGCTACACCTTC. Supplemented by reference TRBV30 and TRBJ1-2, the full variable domain reads SQTIHQWPATLVQPVGSPLSLECTVEGTSNPNLYWYRQAAGRGLQLLFYSVGIGQISSEVPQNLSASRPQDRQFILSSKKLLLSDSGFYLCALPRVSNYGYTFGSGTRLTVV.

This clone is a singleton in its sample. J is TRBJ2-6 and V is TRBV19, with D unclear. V was clipped by 8 bases and J by 2 bases, with 7 bases between them. Per the germline V gene, CDR1 is LNHDA and CDR2 is SQIVND (reference sequence). CDR3 length: 13 amino acids. Here the CDR3 DNA reads TGTGCCAGTTGCGTAGCTGGGGCCAACGTCCTGACTTTC. Translation gives CASCVAGANVLTF.

The V call is TRBV28, the J call TRBJ2-5; D perhaps matches TRBD2 (5 bases). V was shortened by 4 bases and J by 5 bases, with 17 bases between the two germline ends. In germline, CDR1 is MDHEN, CDR2 SYDVKM. CDR3 length: 15 residues. Here the CDR3 DNA reads TGTGCCAGCAGTTCCGAACTAGTAATTAAGGAGACCCAGTACTTC. Protein product: CASSSELVIKETQYF.

This clone was counted a single time. This chain links TRBV6-5 with TRBJ2-3; 8 nucleotides align to TRBD2. The CDR3 is made up of 15 amino acids. V shed 6 bases, J shed 7 bases, and the junction held 12 bases outside the gene matches. From germline, CDR1 is MNHEY and CDR2 SVGAGI. CDR3 loop: CASSREGPPLNTQYF. CDR3 nucleotides: TGTGCCAGCAGCCGGGAGGGTCCCCCCCTGAATACGCAGTATTTT.

The V gene is TRBV6-5, the J gene TRBJ2-7; D is uncertain. The V end was cut by 5 bases, the J end by 0 bases, with 14 bases between. Germline-derived CDR1 and CDR2 are MNHEY and SVGAGI. The CDR3 is 15 amino acids. The CDR3 DNA sequence: TGTGCCAGCAGTACCACCCTTTCTAACTCCTACGAGCAGTACTTC. Its translation is CASSTTLSNSYEQYF.

This chain connects TRBV28 to TRBJ2-2; TRBD2 matches 7 bases. V lost 3 bases, J lost 1 base, and 17 bases stayed unmatched. Germline lookup yields CDR1 MDHEN and CDR2 SYDVKM. The CDR3 has 20 amino acids. The DNA of the CDR3 is TGTGCCAGCAGTTTCTCCTTAGGGAGGGAAAGCGGATTGAACACCGGGGAGCTGTTTTTT. Its protein is CASSFSLGRESGLNTGELFF.

A word on this clone: One end of the junction does not line up with germline, which may come from a read error. The chain has TRBV28 and TRBJ1-1, with 9 bases identical to TRBD1. This CDR3 has 13 residues. Germline CDR1 is MDHEN and CDR2 is SYDVKM. In DNA form, the CDR3 reads TGTGCCAGCAGTTTGCACCCCGGGACAGGGCAGGTTTTT. Protein: CASSLHPGTGQVF.

This chain links TRBV15 with TRBJ1-5; 8 nucleotides line up with TRBD1. The CDR3 consists of 15 residues. Germline V lookup: CDR1 LNHNV, CDR2 YYDKDF (reference sequence). Trimming cost V 3 bases and J 5 bases; bases outside gene matches: 6. CDR3: CATSSTGTGYQPQHF. CDR3 nucleotides: TGTGCCACCAGCAGTACCGGGACAGGATATCAGCCCCAGCATTTT.

V and J are TRBV7-8 and TRBJ2-1, with D possibly being TRBD2 (5 bases). CDR1 is SGHVS and CDR2 is FQNEAQ in the germline V gene. The CDR3 has 16 residues. V lost 5 bases to trimming and J lost 3 bases, with 17 bases between them. CDR3 loop: CASSPARGRDYNEQFF. The CDR3 DNA follows: TGTGCCAGCAGCCCCGCTCGAGGGAGAGACTACAATGAGCAGTTCTTC.

As for this clone: The identical CDR3 is also encoded by other nucleotide sequences in the sample. The V and J genes are TRBV28 and TRBJ2-5; no definite D call. Germline lookup yields CDR1 MDHEN and CDR2 SYDVKM. The germline V and J ends were trimmed by 2 bases and 4 bases, with 2 bases remaining between them. CDR3 length: 11 amino acids. Written as DNA, the CDR3 is TGTGCCAGCAGTTTACGAGAGACCCAGTACTTC. Translated: CASSLRETQYF. The full variable domain, in which reference TRBV28 and TRBJ2-5 provide the parts outside the CDR3, is DVKVTQSSRYLVKRTGEKVFLECVQDMDHENMFWYRQDPGLGLRLIYFSYDVKMKEKGDIPEGYSVSREKKERFSLILESASTNQTSMYLCASSLRETQYFGPGTRLLVL.

CDR3 nucleotide sequence: TGTGCCAGCAGCTTAGGGGGCAGTCAGCCCCAGCATTTT. Amino acid sequence: CASSLGGSQPQHF. The gene calls are TRBV7-9 and TRBJ1-5; D possibly corresponds to TRBD1 (5 bases). CDR1 SEHNR and CDR2 FQNEAQ come from the germline V gene (reference sequence). Between the trimmed V and J ends, which lost 1 base and 6 bases, there was a span of 7 bases. The CDR3 is made up of 13 amino acids.

The chain employs TRBV6-4 and TRBJ2-2; D remains ambiguous. The CDR3 has 13 amino acids. Trimming cost V 5 bases and J 3 bases, with 7 bases left between them. Germline V gene data show CDR1 as MRHNA and CDR2 as SNTAGT. CDR3 nucleotide sequence: TGTGCCAGCAGTCCCACAGACACCGGGGAGCTGTTTTTT. Protein: CASSPTDTGELFF.

This sequence joins TRBV28 and TRBJ2-7; weak D call: TRBD1 (5 bases). This CDR3 has 13 amino acids. Germline assignment: CDR1 MDHEN and CDR2 SYDVKM. V lost 6 bases and J lost 4, with 13 bases in between. The CDR3 region has the DNA TGTGCCAGCAGCCCCTCCAGGGCTTACGAGCAGTACTTC. It specifies CASSPSRAYEQYF.